This record concerns one T cell receptor (beta chain) sequence. Other DNA sequences in this sample translate to the same CDR3. Using immunoSEQ multiplex PCR, the repertoire was profiled, and TCRdb retains in-frame clones only, with some absent. The sample yields roughly 160,000 clones, 80% to 90% seen once. This sample stems from a study of T cell responses to AZD1222 COVID-19 vaccine. The CDR3 contains 14 residues. Germline values: CDR1 SGHNT, CDR2 YYREEE (reference sequence). J was trimmed by 9 bases and V by 4 bases; bases with no gene match: 7. The gene calls are TRBV5-4 and TRBJ2-1; 10 nucleotides agree with TRBD2. The origin of this receptor is an adult in good health. The specimen comprised peripheral blood, sampled on day 0 of AZD1222 vaccination. CDR3 nucleotides: TGTGCCAGCAGCGATATGGGACTAGCGACTGAGCAGTTCTTC. Its protein product is CASSDMGLATEQFF.